This T cell receptor (beta chain) came from a study of T and B cells in COVID-19 patients. In germline, CDR1 is SGHTA, CDR2 FQGNSA. The V gene end was trimmed by 3 bases and the J gene end by 4 bases; junction bases not matched to a gene: 8. The CDR3 is 17 amino acids. Each TRB amplification used about 250-550 ng of genomic DNA from blood. Multiplex PCR with BIOMED2 TRB-A/B primer pools amplified TRB rearrangements. TCRdb processed the multiplex PCR reads anew with MiXCR; each CDR3 protein has one entry. Counted here are approximately 10,000 distinct CDR3 sequences, approximately 31% occurring once; the ten biggest clones make up 25% to 35%.

The chain uses TRBV7-2 and TRBJ2-2; 10 nucleotides align to TRBD2. This sequence was found in a human donor who had recovered from COVID-19. Sequencing used blood. CDR3 coding DNA: TGTGCCAGCAGCTTGGCTAGCGGGAGTGTGGTCACCGGGGAGCTGTTTTTT. Protein product: CASSLASGSVVTGELFF.